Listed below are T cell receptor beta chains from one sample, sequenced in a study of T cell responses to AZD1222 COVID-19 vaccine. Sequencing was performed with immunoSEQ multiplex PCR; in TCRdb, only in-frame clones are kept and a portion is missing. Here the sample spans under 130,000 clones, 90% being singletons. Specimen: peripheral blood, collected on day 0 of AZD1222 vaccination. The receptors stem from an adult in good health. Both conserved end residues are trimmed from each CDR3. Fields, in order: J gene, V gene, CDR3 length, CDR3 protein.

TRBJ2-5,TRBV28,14,ASSFDPSGSQETQY
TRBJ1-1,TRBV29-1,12,SVIGTVGLIEAF
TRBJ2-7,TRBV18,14,ASSPLRAERGVEQY
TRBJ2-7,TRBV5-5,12,ASSLRAGDYEQY
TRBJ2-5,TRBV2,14,ASSEFGSTIGETQY
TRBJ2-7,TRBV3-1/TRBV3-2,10,ASSQGGGEQY
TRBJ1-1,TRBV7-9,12,ASSIQQGSTEAF
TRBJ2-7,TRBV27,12,ASSPQGVTYEQY
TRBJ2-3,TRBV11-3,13,ASSLYGVGGYTQY
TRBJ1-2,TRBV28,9,ASSVGLGYT
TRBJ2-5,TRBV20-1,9,SAWGTETQY
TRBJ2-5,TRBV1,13,TSSQREAGPETQY
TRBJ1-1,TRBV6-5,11,ASMMQEAVGAF
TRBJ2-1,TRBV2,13,ASGEWGSSYNEQF
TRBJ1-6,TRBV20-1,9,SARGTANIH
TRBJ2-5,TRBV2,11,ASSEVSGVTQY
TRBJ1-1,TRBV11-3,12,ASSLDGTNTEAF
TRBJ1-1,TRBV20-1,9,SARQVTEAF
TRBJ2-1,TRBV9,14,ASSVAPSGGVNEQF